The entry below describes one TCR beta chain. The source of the sample is a study of blood T cell repertoires in COVID-19. Study-wide background: Acute and convalescent COVID-19 samples came from the United States, Italy and Spain. PBMCs, B-cell-depleted T cells, or T cells provided the cDNA or gDNA that made up the material.

This CDR3 spans 12 amino acids. Trimming removed 3 bases from V and 3 bases from J, with 5 bases in between. Germline loops: CDR1 SGHVS, CDR2 FQNEAQ. Study processing details: Researchers report that nucleated cell counts were estimated from reference gene primer amplification. Some clones are missing from TCRdb's copy, which holds only in-frame ones; the method was immunoSEQ multiplex PCR. V and J calls plus clone size are reproduced from that table; the DNA served to infer D and trimming. This table has about 58,000 clones, about 78% appearing once. The sequence was obtained from a human donor in a cohort sampled during active COVID-19. The chain recombines TRBV7-8 with TRBJ1-1, with unresolved D. Specimen: peripheral blood. The DNA for the CDR3 is TGTGCCAGCAGCTTCGGGGACACTGAAGCTTTCTTT. Its translation: CASSFGDTEAFF.